The rows below give T cell receptor beta chains drawn from one sample of a study of T-cell reconstitution after alpha-beta-depleted transplantation in children. In TCRdb, the PCR reads were re-called with MiXCR into one record per CDR3 protein. The sample has about a million distinct CDR3 sequences; 25% to 30% are singletons. The sequencing here drew on PBMCs, mostly from graft donor cells, taken 360 days after TCRalphabeta/CD19-depleted stem cell transplant. Every receptor here comes from a boy in the first two years of life who had a stem cell transplant for SCID, so the T cells may come from the graft donor. Both conserved end residues are part of each CDR3. Each record gives: D gene, V gene, clone size, J gene, CDR3 DNA, CDR3 protein. D genes are given only for firm matches. Clone size is not always given. Where it is, it says once, few, many or a class for expanded clones.

TRBD1	TRBV7-6	NA	TRBJ2-5	TGTGCCAGCAGCTTAGACCCCGGGACAGGGGAAGAGACCCAGTACTTC	CASSLDPGTGEETQYF
NA	TRBV28	NA	TRBJ1-5	TGTGCCAGCAGTTTAATAACAAAGGGGCATCAGCCCCAGCATTTT	CASSLITKGHQPQHF
NA	TRBV29-1	NA	TRBJ1-4	TGCAGCGCAACCGGGCCCCATAATGAAAAACTGTTTTTT	CSATGPHNEKLFF
NA	TRBV18	NA	TRBJ1-1	TGTGCCAGCTCACTCTCTTCGGGGAACACTGAAGCTTTCTTT	CASSLSSGNTEAFF
NA	TRBV20-1	few	TRBJ2-2	TGCAGTGCTAGTGATTTCGGAGGTCGGAACACCGGGGAGCTGTTTTTT	CSASDFGGRNTGELFF
NA	TRBV4-1	NA	TRBJ2-7	TGCGCCAGCAGCTCGCGGGACAGCGGCTCCTACGAGCAGTACTTC	CASSSRDSGSYEQYF
NA	TRBV7-4	once	TRBJ1-1	TGTGCCAGCAGACCCCTGGGGGGAGTGAACACTGAAGCTTTCTTT	CASRPLGGVNTEAFF
NA	TRBV7-8	NA	TRBJ2-3	TGTGCCAGCAGCTCGGACAGAATAAATACAGATACGCAGTATTTT	CASSSDRINTDTQYF
TRBD2	TRBV7-3	NA	TRBJ2-2	TGTGCCAGCAGCTTAGGGACTAGCGGGAACACCGGGGAGCTGTTTTTT	CASSLGTSGNTGELFF
NA	TRBV28	few	TRBJ1-3	TGTGCCAGCAGGAGAGGACAGTTCTCTGGAAACACCATATATTTT	CASRRGQFSGNTIYF
NA	TRBV27	few	TRBJ2-7	TGTGCCAGCAGTCTGAACCTCATGGATGGCGAGCAGTACTTC	CASSLNLMDGEQYF
NA	TRBV25-1	medium-sized	TRBJ2-2	TGTGCCAGCAGTGTCACAGGGAACACCGGGGAGCTGTTTTTT	CASSVTGNTGELFF
TRBD2	TRBV5-1	NA	TRBJ2-5	TGCGCCAGCAGCTTGCCGGGGCTAGCGGGGAGCCAAGAGACCCAGTACTTC	CASSLPGLAGSQETQYF
TRBD1	TRBV5-1	NA	TRBJ2-7	TGCGCCAGCAGGAAACAGGGGGCCTACGAGCAGTACTTC	CASRKQGAYEQYF
NA	TRBV7-8	NA	TRBJ2-1	TGTGCCAGCAGCGGCCGGGACAAGACTAGTCACACGGCCGTCAATGAGCAGTTCTTC	CASSGRDKTSHTAVNEQFF
NA	TRBV4-1	NA	TRBJ1-1	TGCGCCAGCAGCCAAGATCGGCAGCGGGACACTGAAGCTTTCTTT	CASSQDRQRDTEAFF
NA	TRBV10-2	many	TRBJ2-1	TGCGCCAGTTCCCGGGACCCCCAGTGGGAGCAGTTCTTC	CASSRDPQWEQFF
NA	TRBV20-1	few	TRBJ1-6	TGCAGTGCTAGATGGCAGGGATATTCCCCCCTCCACTTT	CSARWQGYSPLHF
NA	TRBV20-1	few	TRBJ1-1	TGCAGTGCTAGGGAGCAGGGAAACACTGAAGCTTTCTTT	CSAREQGNTEAFF
TRBD2	TRBV28	NA	TRBJ2-2	TGTGCCAGCAGTACCCCCCTGCGGGGGGGGCCCGGGGAGCTGTTTTTT	CASSTPLRGGPGELFF
NA	TRBV4-1	NA	TRBJ1-2	TGCGCCAGCAGCCAAGATCTATCCCCGGCGTTCCCAGGACAGAAAGGCTATGGCTACACCTTC	CASSQDLSPAFPGQKGYGYTF
TRBD1	TRBV20-1	once	TRBJ2-1	TGCAGTGCTTCAGACAGGGGGTCTGCCGGGGAGCAGTTCTTC	CSASDRGSAGEQFF
TRBD1	TRBV12-3/TRBV12-4	NA	TRBJ1-2	TGTGCCAGCAGTACGGACAGGGGGCCAATTGGCTACACCTTC	CASSTDRGPIGYTF
TRBD2	TRBV12-3/TRBV12-4	NA	TRBJ2-7	TGTGCCAGCAGTCAACTAGCGGCGCCAAGGTCTCCTGGCGAGCAGTACTTC	CASSQLAAPRSPGEQYF
NA	TRBV24-1	few	TRBJ2-1	TGTGCCACCAGTGATTTAGACAGCTCCTACAATGAGCAGTTCTTC	CATSDLDSSYNEQFF
NA	TRBV7-2	NA	TRBJ2-7	TGTGCCAGCAGCTTAGACTGGGCTTCCGAGCAGTACTTC	CASSLDWASEQYF
NA	TRBV5-1	NA	TRBJ2-2	TGCGCCAGCAGCCCGGGCCGGGACGGTAACACCGGGGAGCTGTTTTTT	CASSPGRDGNTGELFF
NA	TRBV20-1	few	TRBJ2-6	TGCAGTGGCGGAAGCTCTGGGGCCAACGTCCTGACTTTC	CSGGSSGANVLTF
TRBD1	TRBV20-1	few	TRBJ1-5	TGCAGTGCTAGATCGGGACAGAACAATCAGCCCCAGCATTTT	CSARSGQNNQPQHF
NA	TRBV5-1	few	TRBJ2-2	TGCGCCAGCAGCCCCAGCACAGCGAACACCGGGGAGCTGTTTTTT	CASSPSTANTGELFF
TRBD1	TRBV20-1	NA	TRBJ1-1	TGCAGTCCCCAACAGGGGGCAGGGCACATGAACACTGAAGCTTTCTTT	CSPQQGAGHMNTEAFF
TRBD1	TRBV29-1	NA	TRBJ2-7	TGCAGCGTCCTCGCCGAGGACAGGGGGCTTTGGGAGCAGTACTTC	CSVLAEDRGLWEQYF
NA	TRBV7-3	NA	TRBJ1-1	TGTGCCAGCAGCCCCCAAGGGGGAAGGAACACTGAAGCTTTCTTT	CASSPQGGRNTEAFF
NA	TRBV20-1	NA	TRBJ1-1	TGCAGTGCCCGACGGAGGCCCTTCACTGAAGCTTTCTTT	CSARRRPFTEAFF
TRBD2	TRBV6-1	NA	TRBJ2-2	TGTGCCAGCAGCTCCGACCGCGGGACTAGCCCCGGGGAGCTGTTTTTT	CASSSDRGTSPGELFF
NA	TRBV10-3	few	TRBJ2-2	TGTGCCACCCTAAGTCACAACACCGGGGAGCTGTTTTTT	CATLSHNTGELFF
NA	TRBV4-3	NA	TRBJ1-1	TGCGCCAGCAGCCAAGATCTGTGGCAGGGAGGTTTCTTT	CASSQDLWQGGFF
NA	TRBV6-2/TRBV6-3	NA	TRBJ2-3	TGTGCCAGCAGTTATCCCCGCTCCTTCAGGTCAGATACGCAGTATTTT	CASSYPRSFRSDTQYF
NA	TRBV7-3	NA	TRBJ1-2	TGTGCCAGCAGCTTACGACAGTCAGCTAACTATGGCTACACCTTC	CASSLRQSANYGYTF
NA	TRBV9	few	TRBJ1-1	TGTGCCAGCAGCCCTCCACAGGGCACGGCTTTCTTT	CASSPPQGTAFF
NA	TRBV5-1	few	TRBJ1-2	TGCGCCAGCAGCGCTTCGACAGGCGGGTATGGCTACACCTTC	CASSASTGGYGYTF
NA	TRBV28	NA	TRBJ2-3	TGTGCCGGCAGCTCAGGGCTTGTTGGCACAGATACGCAGTATTTT	CAGSSGLVGTDTQYF
NA	TRBV5-1	NA	TRBJ2-3	TGCGCCAGCAAAGCTATCAGCACAGATACGCAGTATTTT	CASKAISTDTQYF
NA	TRBV6-5	NA	TRBJ1-2	TGTGCCAGCACTTCTGGGGGGTACAGGGCTAGCACCTTC	CASTSGGYRASTF
NA	TRBV5-1	NA	TRBJ1-1	TGCGCCAGCAGCTTGGGAGTCAGCACGATGAACACTGAAGCTTTCTTT	CASSLGVSTMNTEAFF
NA	TRBV4-1	NA	TRBJ2-1	TGCGCCAGCAGCCCGGTGGGGGGAAACAATGAGCAGTTCTTC	CASSPVGGNNEQFF
NA	TRBV10-3	NA	TRBJ1-2	TGTGCCATCAGTGAAGGGCAGTCGGTTTATGGCTACACCTTC	CAISEGQSVYGYTF
TRBD1	TRBV28	few	TRBJ2-7	TGTGCCAGCAGTAGGGACAGGGCAGAGCAATGGACCTACGAGCAGTACTTC	CASSRDRAEQWTYEQYF
TRBD2	TRBV4-2	few	TRBJ2-1	TGTGCCAGCAGCCGTTCTCTTAGCGGGGGGGAAAATGAGCAGTTCTTC	CASSRSLSGGENEQFF
TRBD1	TRBV12-3/TRBV12-4	many	TRBJ1-4	TGTGCCAGCAGCGGGACAGGGGAAAAACTGTTTTTT	CASSGTGEKLFF
NA	TRBV6-1	NA	TRBJ2-3	TGTGCCAGCAGTGCCCTAGGGGGGCAGACAGATACGCAGTATTTT	CASSALGGQTDTQYF
NA	TRBV3-1	NA	TRBJ1-5	TGTGCCAGCAGCCAAGATGGAAAGCACAATCAGCCCCAGCATTTT	CASSQDGKHNQPQHF
NA	TRBV12-3/TRBV12-4	NA	TRBJ2-2	TGTGCCAGCATCCATGTGGGGGAGCTGTTTTTT	CASIHVGELFF
TRBD2	TRBV3-1	NA	TRBJ2-3	TGTGCCAGCAGCCAGGGACGGAATAAACTAGCGGGGGCAGATACGCAGTATTTT	CASSQGRNKLAGADTQYF
NA	TRBV28	NA	TRBJ2-3	TGTGCCAGCAGCAGCAGCGGGTTCCGGGCGGCTCCAGATACGCAGTATTTT	CASSSSGFRAAPDTQYF
TRBD1	TRBV29-1	few	TRBJ2-1	TGCAGCGTTGGGCCGCATGCGACAGGGGACTCCTACAATGAGCAGTTCTTC	CSVGPHATGDSYNEQFF
NA	TRBV10-3	NA	TRBJ2-3	TGTGCCATCAGCGTCCAGGGTACAACAGATACGCAGTATTTT	CAISVQGTTDTQYF
TRBD1	TRBV27	once	TRBJ2-5	TGTGCCAGCAGTTTATACCCGGGACAGGTGCCTGGGAAGGGAGAGACCCAGTACTTC	CASSLYPGQVPGKGETQYF
NA	TRBV29-1	NA	TRBJ1-1	TGCAGCGTTATAAGGATAATAGGCACTGAAGCTTTCTTT	CSVIRIIGTEAFF